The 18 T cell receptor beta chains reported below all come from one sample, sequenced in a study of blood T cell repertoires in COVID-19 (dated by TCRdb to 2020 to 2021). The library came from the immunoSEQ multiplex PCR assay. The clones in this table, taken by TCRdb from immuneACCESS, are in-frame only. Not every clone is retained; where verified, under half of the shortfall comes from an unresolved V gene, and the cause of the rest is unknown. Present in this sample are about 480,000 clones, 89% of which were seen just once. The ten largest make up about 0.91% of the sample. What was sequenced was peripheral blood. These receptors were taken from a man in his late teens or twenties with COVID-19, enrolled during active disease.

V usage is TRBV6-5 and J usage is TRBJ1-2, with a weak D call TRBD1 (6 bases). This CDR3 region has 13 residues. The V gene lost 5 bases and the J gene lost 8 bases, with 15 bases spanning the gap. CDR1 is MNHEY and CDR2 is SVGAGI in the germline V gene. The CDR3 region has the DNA TGTGCCAGCAGTACCGGACAGCCCGGGGGCTACACCTTC. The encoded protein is CASSTGQPGGYTF.

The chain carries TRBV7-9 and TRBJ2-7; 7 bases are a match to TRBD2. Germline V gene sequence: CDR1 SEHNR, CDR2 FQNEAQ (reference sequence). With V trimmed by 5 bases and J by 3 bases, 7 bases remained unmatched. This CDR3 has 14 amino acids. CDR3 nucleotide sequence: TGTGCCAGCAGCCTTGGGGGGGGGATCTACGAGCAGTACTTC. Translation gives CASSLGGGIYEQYF.

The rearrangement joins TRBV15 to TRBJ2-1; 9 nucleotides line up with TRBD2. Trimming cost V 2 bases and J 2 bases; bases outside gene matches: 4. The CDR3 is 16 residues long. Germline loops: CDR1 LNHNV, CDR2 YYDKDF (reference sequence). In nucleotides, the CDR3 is TGTGCCACCAGCAGAACCGGGACTAGCCCCTACAATGAGCAGTTCTTC. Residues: CATSRTGTSPYNEQFF.

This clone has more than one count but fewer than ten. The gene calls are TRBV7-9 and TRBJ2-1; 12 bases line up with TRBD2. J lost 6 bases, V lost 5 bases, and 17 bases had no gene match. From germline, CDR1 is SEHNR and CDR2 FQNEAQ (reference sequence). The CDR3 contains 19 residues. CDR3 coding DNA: TGTGCCAGCAGCCCGAGATCCCGACTAGCGGGGGTGGGTTTCAATGAGCAGTTCTTC. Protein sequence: CASSPRSRLAGVGFNEQFF.

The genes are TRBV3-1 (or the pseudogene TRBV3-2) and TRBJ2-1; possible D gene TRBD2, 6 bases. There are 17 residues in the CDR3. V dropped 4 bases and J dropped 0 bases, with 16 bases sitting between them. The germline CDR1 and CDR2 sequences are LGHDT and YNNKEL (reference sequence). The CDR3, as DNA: TGTGCCAGCAGCCCTCCCTCGGGACTCAGCTCCTACAATGAGCAGTTCTTC. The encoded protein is CASSPPSGLSSYNEQFF.

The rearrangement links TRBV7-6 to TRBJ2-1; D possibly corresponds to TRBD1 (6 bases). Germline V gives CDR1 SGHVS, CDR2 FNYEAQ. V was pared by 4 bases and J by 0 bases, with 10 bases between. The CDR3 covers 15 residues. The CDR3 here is CASSWGQPSYNEQFF. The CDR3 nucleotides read TGTGCCAGCAGCTGGGGGCAGCCCTCCTACAATGAGCAGTTCTTC.

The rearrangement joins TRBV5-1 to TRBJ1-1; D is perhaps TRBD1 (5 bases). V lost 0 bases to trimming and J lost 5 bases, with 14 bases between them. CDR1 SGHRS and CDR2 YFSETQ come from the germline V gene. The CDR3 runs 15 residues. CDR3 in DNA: TGCGCCAGCAGCTTGGATCAGGGAGGGTCGACTGAAGCTTTCTTT. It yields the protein CASSLDQGGSTEAFF.

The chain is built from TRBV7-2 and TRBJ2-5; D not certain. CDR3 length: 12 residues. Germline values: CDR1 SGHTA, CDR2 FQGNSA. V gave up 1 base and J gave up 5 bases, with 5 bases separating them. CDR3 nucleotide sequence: TGTGCCAGCAGCTTAGTTCGGGAGACCCAGTACTTC. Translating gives CASSLVRETQYF.

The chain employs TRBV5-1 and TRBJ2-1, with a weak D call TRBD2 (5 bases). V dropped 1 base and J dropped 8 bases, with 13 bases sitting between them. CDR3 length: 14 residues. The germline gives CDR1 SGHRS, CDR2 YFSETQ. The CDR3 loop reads CASSLYGISDEQFF. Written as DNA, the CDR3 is TGCGCCAGCAGCTTGTACGGGATTTCGGATGAGCAGTTCTTC.

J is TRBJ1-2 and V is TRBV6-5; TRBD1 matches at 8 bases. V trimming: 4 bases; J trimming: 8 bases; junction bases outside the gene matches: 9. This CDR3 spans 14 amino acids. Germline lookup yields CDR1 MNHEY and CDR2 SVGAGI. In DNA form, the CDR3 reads TGTGCCAGCAGTTTATTACAGGGGGAGCGGGGCTACACCTTC. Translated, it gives CASSLLQGERGYTF.

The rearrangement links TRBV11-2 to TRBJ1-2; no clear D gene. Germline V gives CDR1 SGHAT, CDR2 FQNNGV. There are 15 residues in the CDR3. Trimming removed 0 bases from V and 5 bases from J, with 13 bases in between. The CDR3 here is CASSLEYEENYGYTF. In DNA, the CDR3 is TGTGCCAGCAGCTTAGAGTACGAGGAAAATTATGGCTACACCTTC. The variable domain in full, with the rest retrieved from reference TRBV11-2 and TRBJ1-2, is EAGVAQSPRYKIIEKRQSVAFWCNPISGHATLYWYQQILGQGPKLLIQFQNNGVVDDSQLPKDRFSAERLKGVDSTLKIQPAKLEDSAVYLCASSLEYEENYGYTFGSGTRLTVV.

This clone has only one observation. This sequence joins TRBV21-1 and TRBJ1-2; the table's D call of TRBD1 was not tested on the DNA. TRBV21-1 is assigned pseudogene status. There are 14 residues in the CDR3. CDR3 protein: CASSPGQGTHGYTF. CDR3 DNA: TGTGCCAGCAGCCCCGGACAGGGCACCCATGGCTACACCTTC.

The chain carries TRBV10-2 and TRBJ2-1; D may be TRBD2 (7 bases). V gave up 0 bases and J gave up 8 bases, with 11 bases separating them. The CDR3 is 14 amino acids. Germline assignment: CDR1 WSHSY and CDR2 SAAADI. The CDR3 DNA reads TGCGCCAGCAGTGAGTCAGGGGGGGCCTATGAGCAGTTCTTC. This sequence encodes CASSESGGAYEQFF.

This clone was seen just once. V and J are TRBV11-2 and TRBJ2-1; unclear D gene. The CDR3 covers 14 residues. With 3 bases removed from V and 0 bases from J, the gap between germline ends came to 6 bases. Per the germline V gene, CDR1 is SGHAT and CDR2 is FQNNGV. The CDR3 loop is CASSFASSYNEQFF. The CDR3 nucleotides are TGTGCCAGCAGCTTCGCGAGCTCCTACAATGAGCAGTTCTTC.

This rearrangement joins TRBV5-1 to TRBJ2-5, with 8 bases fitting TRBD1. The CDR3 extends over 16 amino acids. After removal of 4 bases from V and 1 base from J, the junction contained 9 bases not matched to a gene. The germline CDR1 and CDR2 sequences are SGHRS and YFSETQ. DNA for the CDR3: TGCGCCAGCAGCCGGACAGGGAACAATATCCAAGAGACCCAGTACTTC. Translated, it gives CASSRTGNNIQETQYF.

CDR3 DNA sequence: TGCGCCAGCAGCTTGGAGGCAGGGTTGGGACAGCCCCAGCATTTT. It yields the protein CASSLEAGLGQPQHF. The gene calls are TRBV5-1 and TRBJ1-5, with a possible D match to TRBD1 (5 bases). CDR1 is SGHRS and CDR2 is YFSETQ in the germline V gene. Trimming shortened V by 0 bases and J by 7 bases, and 14 bases separated the two germline ends. The CDR3 is 15 amino acids.

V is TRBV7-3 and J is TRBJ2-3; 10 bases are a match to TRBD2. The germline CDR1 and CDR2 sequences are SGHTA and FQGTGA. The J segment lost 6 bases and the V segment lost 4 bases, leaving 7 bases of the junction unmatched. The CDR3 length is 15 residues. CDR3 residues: CASSSSGSLWDTQYF. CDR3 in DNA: TGTGCCAGCAGCTCTAGCGGGAGCTTGTGGGATACGCAGTATTTT.

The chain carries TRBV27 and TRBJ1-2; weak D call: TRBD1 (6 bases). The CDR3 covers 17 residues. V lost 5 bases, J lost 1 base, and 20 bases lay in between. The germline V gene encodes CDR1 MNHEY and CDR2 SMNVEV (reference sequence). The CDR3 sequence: CASSPRTGRGFNYGYTF. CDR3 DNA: TGTGCCAGCAGTCCACGGACCGGTAGGGGGTTTAACTATGGCTACACCTTC.